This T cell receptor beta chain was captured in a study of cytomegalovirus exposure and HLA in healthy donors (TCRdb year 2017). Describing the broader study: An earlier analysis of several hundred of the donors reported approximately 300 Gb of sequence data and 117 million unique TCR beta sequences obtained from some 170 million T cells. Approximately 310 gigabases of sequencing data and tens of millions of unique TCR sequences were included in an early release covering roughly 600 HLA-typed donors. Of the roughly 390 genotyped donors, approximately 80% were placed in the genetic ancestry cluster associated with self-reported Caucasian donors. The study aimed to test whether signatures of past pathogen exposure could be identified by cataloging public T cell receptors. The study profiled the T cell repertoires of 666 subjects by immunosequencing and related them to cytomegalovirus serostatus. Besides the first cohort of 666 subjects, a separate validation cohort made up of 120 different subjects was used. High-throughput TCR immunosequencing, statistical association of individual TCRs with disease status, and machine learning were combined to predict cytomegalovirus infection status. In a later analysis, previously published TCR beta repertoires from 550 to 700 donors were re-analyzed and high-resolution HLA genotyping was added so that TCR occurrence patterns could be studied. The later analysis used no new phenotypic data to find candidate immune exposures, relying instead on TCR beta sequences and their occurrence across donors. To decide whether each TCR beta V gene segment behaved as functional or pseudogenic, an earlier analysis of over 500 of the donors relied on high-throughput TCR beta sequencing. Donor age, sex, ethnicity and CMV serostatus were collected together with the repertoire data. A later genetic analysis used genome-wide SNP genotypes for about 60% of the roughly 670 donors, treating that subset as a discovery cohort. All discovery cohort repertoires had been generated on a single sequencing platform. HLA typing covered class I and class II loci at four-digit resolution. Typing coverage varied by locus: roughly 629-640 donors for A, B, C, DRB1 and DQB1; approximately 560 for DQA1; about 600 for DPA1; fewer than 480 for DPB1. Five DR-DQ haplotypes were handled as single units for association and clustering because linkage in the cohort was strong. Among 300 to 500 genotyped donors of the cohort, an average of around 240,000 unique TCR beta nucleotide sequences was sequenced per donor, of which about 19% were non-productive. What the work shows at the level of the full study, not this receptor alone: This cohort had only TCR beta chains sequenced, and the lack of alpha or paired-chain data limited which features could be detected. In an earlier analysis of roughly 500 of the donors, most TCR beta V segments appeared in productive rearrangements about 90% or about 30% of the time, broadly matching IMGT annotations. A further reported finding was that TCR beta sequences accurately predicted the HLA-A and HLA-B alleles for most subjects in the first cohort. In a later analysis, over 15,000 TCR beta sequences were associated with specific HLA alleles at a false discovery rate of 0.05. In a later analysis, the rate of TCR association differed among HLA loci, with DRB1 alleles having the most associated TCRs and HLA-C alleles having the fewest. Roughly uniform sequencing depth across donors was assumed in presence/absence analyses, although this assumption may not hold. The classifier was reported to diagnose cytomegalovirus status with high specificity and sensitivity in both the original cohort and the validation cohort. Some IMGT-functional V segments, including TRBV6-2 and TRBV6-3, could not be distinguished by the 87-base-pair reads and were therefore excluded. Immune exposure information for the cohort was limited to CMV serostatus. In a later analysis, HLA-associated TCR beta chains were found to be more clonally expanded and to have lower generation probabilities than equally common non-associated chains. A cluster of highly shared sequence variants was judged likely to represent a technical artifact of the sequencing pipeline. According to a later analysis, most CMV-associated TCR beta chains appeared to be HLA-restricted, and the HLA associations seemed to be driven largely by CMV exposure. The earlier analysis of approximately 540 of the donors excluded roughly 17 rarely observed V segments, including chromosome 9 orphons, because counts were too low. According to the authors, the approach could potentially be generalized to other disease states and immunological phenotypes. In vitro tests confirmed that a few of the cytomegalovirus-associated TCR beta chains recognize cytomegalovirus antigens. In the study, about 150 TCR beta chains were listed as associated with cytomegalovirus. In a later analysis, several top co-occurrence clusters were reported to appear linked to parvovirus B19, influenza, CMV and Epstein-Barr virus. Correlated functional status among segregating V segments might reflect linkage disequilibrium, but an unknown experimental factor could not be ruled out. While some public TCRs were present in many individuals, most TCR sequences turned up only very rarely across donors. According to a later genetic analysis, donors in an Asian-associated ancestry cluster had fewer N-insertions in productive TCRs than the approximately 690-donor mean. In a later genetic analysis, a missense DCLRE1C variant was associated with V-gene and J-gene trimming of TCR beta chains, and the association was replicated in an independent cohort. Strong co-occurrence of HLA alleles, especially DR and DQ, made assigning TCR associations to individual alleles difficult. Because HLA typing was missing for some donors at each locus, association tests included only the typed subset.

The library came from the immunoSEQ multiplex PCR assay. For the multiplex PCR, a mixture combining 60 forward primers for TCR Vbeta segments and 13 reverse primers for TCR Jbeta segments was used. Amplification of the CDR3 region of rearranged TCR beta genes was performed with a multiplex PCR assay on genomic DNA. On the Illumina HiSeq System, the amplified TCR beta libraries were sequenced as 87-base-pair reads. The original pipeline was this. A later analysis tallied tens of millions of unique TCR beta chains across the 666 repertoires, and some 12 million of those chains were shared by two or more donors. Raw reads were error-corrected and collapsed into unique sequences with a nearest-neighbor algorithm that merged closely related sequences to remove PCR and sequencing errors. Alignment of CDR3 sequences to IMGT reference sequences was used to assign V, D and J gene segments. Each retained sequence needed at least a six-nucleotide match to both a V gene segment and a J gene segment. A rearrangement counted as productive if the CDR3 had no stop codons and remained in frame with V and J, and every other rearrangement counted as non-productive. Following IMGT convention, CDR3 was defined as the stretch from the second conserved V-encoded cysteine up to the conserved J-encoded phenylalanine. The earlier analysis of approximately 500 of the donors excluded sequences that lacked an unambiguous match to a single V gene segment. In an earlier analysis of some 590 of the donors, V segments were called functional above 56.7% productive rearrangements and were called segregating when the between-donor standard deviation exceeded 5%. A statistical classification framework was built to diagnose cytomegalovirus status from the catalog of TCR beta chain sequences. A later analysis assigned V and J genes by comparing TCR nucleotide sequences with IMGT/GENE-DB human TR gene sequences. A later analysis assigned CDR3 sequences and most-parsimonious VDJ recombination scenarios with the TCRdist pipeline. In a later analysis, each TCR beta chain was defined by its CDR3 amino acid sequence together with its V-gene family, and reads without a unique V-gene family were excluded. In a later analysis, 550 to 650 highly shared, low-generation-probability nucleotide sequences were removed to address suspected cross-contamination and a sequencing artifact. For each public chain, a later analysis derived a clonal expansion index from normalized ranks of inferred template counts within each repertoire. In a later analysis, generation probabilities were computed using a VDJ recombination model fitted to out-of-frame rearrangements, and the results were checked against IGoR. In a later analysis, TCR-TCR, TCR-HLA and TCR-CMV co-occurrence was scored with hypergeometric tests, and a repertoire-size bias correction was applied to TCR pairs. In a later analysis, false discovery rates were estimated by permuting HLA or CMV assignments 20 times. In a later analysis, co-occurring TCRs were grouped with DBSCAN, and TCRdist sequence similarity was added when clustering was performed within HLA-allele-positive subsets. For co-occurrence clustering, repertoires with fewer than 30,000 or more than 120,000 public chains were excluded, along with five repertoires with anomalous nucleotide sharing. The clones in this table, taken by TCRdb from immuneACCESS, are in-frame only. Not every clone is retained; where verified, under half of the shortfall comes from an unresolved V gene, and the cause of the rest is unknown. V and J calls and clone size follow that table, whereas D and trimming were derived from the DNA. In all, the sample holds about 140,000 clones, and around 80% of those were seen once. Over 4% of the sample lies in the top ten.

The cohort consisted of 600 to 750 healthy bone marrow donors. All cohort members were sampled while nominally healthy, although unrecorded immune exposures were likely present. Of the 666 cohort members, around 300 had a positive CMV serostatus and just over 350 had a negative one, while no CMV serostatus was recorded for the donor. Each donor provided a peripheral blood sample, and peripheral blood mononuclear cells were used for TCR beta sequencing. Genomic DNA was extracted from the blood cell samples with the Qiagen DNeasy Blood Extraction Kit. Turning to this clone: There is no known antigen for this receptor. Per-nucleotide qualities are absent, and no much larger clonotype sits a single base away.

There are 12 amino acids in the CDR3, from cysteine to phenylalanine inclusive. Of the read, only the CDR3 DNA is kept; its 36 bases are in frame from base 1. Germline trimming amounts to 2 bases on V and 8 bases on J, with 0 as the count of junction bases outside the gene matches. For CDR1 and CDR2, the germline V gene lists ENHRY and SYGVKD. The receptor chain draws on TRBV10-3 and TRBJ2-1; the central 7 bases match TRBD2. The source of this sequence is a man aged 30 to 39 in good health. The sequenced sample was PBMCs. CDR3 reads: CAISERGDEQFF. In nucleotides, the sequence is TGTGCCATCAGTGAGCGGGGGGATGAGCAGTTCTTC.